This TCR beta chain was captured in a study of cytomegalovirus exposure and HLA in healthy donors. Study overall: From donors who were HLA-typed, an early data release held 70 million to 90 million unique TCRs.

A multiplex PCR was run with 60 Vbeta primers and 13 Jbeta primers. The assay was immunoSEQ multiplex PCR, and TCRdb's table has in-frame clones only and misses some. The sample carries 130,000 to 150,000 clones, roughly 79% recorded once. Study-wide findings and caveats: Researchers reported in a later analysis that common viral pathogens appeared linked to several top clusters. Across donors, most TCRs were seen rarely, yet some public ones were widespread.

Comments on this clone: The antigen is undetermined.

Germline CDR1 is SEHNR and CDR2 is FQNEAQ (reference sequence). The CDR3 runs 14 residues. V lost 5 bases, J lost 5 bases, and 15 bases lay in between. Donors had nominal health at sampling but likely had unrecorded immune exposures. The origin of this receptor is a woman between 35 and 50 years old in good health and CMV-seropositive. Input material: PBMCs. This chain uses TRBV7-9 with TRBJ1-2; D unclear. In DNA form, the CDR3 reads TGTGCCAGCAGCATCCGGCGGGCCAATTATGGCTACACCTTC. Amino acids: CASSIRRANYGYTF.